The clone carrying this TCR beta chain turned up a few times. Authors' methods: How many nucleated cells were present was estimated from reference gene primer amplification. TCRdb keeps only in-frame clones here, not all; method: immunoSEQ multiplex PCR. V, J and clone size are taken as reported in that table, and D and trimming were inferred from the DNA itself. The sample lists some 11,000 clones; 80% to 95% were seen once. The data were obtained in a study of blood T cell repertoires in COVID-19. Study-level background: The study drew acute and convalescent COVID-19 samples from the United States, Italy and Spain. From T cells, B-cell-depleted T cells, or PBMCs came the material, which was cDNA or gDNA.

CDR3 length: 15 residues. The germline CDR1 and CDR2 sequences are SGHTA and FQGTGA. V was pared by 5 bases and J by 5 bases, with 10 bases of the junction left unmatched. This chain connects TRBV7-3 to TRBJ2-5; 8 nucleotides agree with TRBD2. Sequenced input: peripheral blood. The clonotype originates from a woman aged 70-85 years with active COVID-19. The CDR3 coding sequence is TGTGCCAGCAGCCCCGCGGGAGGCCAACGGGAGACCCAGTACTTC. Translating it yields CASSPAGGQRETQYF.